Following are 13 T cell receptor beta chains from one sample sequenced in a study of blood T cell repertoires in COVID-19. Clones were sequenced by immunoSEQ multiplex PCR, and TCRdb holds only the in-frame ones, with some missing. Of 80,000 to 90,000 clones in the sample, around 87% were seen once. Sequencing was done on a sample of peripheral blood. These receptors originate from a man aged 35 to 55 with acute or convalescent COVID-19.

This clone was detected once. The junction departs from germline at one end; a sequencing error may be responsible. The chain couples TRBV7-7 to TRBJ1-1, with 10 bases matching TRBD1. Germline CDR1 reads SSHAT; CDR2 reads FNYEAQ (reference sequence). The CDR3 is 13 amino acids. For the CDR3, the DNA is TGTGCTAGCAGCCCCGGGACAGGGGCTGAAGCTTTCTTT. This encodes CASSPGTGAEAFF.

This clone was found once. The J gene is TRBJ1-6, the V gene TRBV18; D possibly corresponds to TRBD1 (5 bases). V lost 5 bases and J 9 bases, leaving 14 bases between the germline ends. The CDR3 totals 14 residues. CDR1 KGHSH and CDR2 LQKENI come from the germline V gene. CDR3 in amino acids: CASSGDSGLSPLHF. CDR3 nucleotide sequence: TGTGCCAGCTCAGGGGACTCGGGGCTTTCACCCCTCCACTTT.

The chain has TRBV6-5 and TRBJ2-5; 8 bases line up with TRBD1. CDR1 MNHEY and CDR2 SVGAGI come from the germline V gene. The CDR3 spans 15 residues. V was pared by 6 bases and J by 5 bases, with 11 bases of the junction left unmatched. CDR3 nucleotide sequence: TGTGCCAGCAGGGACGACAGGGGAGTTTGGGAGACCCAGTACTTC. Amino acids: CASRDDRGVWETQYF.

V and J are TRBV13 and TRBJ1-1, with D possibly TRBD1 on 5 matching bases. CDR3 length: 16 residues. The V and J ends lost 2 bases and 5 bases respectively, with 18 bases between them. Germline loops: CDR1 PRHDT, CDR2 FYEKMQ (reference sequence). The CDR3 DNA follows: TGTGCCAGCAGCTTATTCGTTGGCCAGGGTGGGACTGAAGCTTTCTTT. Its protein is CASSLFVGQGGTEAFF.

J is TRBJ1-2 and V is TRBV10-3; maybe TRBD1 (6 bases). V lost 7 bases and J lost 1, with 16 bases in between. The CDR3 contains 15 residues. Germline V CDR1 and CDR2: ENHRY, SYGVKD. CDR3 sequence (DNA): TGTGCCATCACTCACGACAGGAAAGATAACTATGGCTACACCTTC. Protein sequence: CAITHDRKDNYGYTF.

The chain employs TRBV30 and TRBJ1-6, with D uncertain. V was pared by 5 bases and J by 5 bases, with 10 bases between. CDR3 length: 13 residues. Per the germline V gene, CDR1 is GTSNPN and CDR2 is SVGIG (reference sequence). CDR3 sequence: CAWAPLNNSPLHF. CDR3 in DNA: TGTGCCTGGGCTCCACTTAATAATTCACCCCTCCACTTT.

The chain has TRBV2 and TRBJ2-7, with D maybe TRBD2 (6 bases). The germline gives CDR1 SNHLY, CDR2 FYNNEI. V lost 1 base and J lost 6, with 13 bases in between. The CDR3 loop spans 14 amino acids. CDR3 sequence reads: CASSEGSVGGEQYF. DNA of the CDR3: TGTGCCAGCAGTGAAGGTTCCGTGGGGGGCGAGCAGTACTTC.

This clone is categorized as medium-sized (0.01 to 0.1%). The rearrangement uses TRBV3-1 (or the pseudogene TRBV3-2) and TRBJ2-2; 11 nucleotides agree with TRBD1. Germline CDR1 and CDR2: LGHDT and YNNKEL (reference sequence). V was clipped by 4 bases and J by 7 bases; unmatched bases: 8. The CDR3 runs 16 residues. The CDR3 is CASSLGQGANDGELFF. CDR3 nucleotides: TGTGCCAGCAGCCTTGGACAGGGGGCGAATGACGGGGAGCTGTTTTTT.

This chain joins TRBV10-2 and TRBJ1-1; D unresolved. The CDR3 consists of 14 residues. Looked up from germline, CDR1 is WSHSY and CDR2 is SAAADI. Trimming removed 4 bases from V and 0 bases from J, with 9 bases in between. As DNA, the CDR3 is TGCGCCAGCAGTGCAATTACGGTGAACACTGAAGCTTTCTTT. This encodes CASSAITVNTEAFF.

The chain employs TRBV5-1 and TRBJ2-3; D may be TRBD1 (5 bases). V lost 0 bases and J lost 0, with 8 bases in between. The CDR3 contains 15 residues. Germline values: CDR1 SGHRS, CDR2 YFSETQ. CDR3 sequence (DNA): TGCGCCAGCAGCTTGGGACAGTCTAGCACAGATACGCAGTATTTT. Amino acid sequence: CASSLGQSSTDTQYF. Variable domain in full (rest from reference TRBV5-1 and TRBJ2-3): KAGVTQTPRYLIKTRGQQVTLSCSPISGHRSVSWYQQTPGQGLQFLFEYFSETQRNKGNFPGRFSGRQFSNSRSEMNVSTLELGDSALYLCASSLGQSSTDTQYFGPGTRLTVL.

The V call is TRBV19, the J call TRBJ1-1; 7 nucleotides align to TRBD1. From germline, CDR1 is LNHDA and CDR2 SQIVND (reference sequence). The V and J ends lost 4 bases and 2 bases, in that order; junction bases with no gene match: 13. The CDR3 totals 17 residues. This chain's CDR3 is CASSKWSGGIDNTEAFF. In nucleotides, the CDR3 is TGTGCCAGTAGTAAGTGGTCAGGGGGGATAGACAACACTGAAGCTTTCTTT.

CDR3 coding DNA: TGTGCCAGTGGCCACCTAGGAACCACTGAAGCTTTCTTT. Its protein product is CASGHLGTTEAFF. The rearrangement joins TRBV19 to TRBJ1-1; D ambiguous. Germline values: CDR1 LNHDA, CDR2 SQIVND (reference sequence). The CDR3 has 13 residues. Trimming pared 8 bases from V and 4 bases from J, leaving 14 bases between.

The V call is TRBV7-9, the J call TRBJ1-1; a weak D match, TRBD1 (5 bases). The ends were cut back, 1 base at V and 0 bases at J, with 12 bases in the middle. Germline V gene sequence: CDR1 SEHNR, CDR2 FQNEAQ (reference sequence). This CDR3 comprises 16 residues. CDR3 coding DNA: TGTGCCAGCAGCTTAGGTTTGGGGCAGCTGAACACTGAAGCTTTCTTT. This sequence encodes CASSLGLGQLNTEAFF.